Here is one T cell receptor beta chain with its context. Per the germline V gene, CDR1 is MDHEN and CDR2 is SYDVKM. This CDR3 is built from 14 residues. V was cut by 7 bases and J by 6 bases, with 16 bases left in between. This sample was taken from a study of blood T cell repertoires in COVID-19. Overall study context: Sites in the United States, Italy and Spain provided acute and convalescent COVID-19 samples. Nucleic acid was either cDNA or gDNA, and it came from T cells, B-cell-depleted T cells, or PBMCs.

Per the original methods: By means of reference gene primer amplification, nucleated cell counts were estimated. Measured with immunoSEQ multiplex PCR; TCRdb has only the in-frame clones, and not every one. V and J calls and clone size are as listed in that table; D and trimming were resolved from the DNA. The repertoire consists of 200,000 to 250,000 clones, with approximately 84% occurring once and the leading ten covering under 2%. The chain couples TRBV28 to TRBJ1-5; tentatively, D is TRBD1 (5 bases). The sequence came from a man aged 35 to 55 with active or convalescent COVID-19. The sequenced sample consisted of peripheral blood. CDR3: CASIRWPGRQPQHF. The CDR3 region has the DNA TGTGCCAGCATCCGGTGGCCAGGGCGTCAGCCCCAGCATTTT.